Here is one T cell receptor (beta chain) with its context. Its antigen is not identified. V was trimmed by 7 bases and J by 8 bases, leaving 12 bases between them. CDR1 is MNHNY, CDR2 SVGAGI, per germline (reference sequence). The CDR3 contains 11 residues. Assay used: immunoSEQ multiplex PCR; TCRdb lists only in-frame clones, some missing. Among about 110,000 clones listed, about 90% were seen once. This specimen comes from a study of siplizumab effects on memory and regulatory T cells. Study-level results: The alloresponse seemed to draw substantially on naive T cells, which appeared more diverse than memory cells. Left unconfirmed was the suppressive function of proliferating Tregs from siplizumab cultures. Alloreactive sequences whose origin lay in unstimulated CD4+ memory cells were significantly reduced by siplizumab.

The chain has TRBV6-6 and TRBJ2-7, with D possibly TRBD1 on 6 matching bases. This clonotype was sampled from a human donor in good health. The sample was Tregs sorted from blood. CDR3 bases: TGTGCCAGCACCGCAGGGGTGAAGCAGTACTTC. This encodes CASTAGVKQYF.